The present TCR beta chain was sequenced within a study of vaccination effects on CD4 cells after COVID-19. About the study: Participants each got two BNT162b2 or mRNA-1273 vaccine doses. General study results and limits: Both infection-induced and vaccine-induced clones contracted markedly at late post-vaccination timepoints.

Germline V gives CDR1 SGHDT, CDR2 YYEEEE. This CDR3 has 12 amino acids. The germline V and J ends were trimmed by 5 bases and 2 bases, with 8 bases remaining between them. The data were produced by immunoSEQ multiplex PCR, yet TCRdb's version contains in-frame clones alone and is incomplete. The repertoire holds around 25,000 clones, around 70% seen once, with 10% in the top ten. Ahead of sequencing, the ViraFEST assay grew antigen-specific CD4+ T cells using viral peptide pools. Researchers isolated CD4+ T cells once around 11 days of culture had elapsed. None of these healthy vaccinees had been infected with SARS-CoV-2 before vaccination. Wells each received some 2.2 million PBMC, cultured with 10 IU/ml IL-2 and roughly 9.3 ug/ml peptides. About this clone: The antigen remains undetermined.

The TCR was taken from a human donor who received a COVID-19 vaccine. The chain employs TRBV5-6 and TRBJ2-7; no reliable D call. Material: CD4+ T cells from PBMCs cultured with SARS-CoV-2 spike peptides, obtained before COVID-19 vaccination. The CDR3 nucleotides are TGTGCCAGCAGTAGGCAGACCTACGAGCAGTACTTC. This sequence encodes CASSRQTYEQYF.